This TCR beta chain came from a study of OX40 agonist ivuxolimab in advanced cancers. Turning to this clone: Its antigen is still unknown. One end of the junction does not line up with germline, which may come from a read error. This sample also contains other DNA sequences that code for the same CDR3.

Study results and caveats: Clonal expansion among partial responders at 0.1-3.0 mg/kg ranked near the lowest.

Germline V gives CDR1 MDHEN, CDR2 SYDVKM. The length of the CDR3 is 15 residues. Libraries were prepared by immunoSEQ multiplex PCR; TCRdb keeps only in-frame clonotypes and omits some of them. The sample comprises roughly 63,000 clones, roughly nine tenths of which are singletons, and roughly a tenth rests with the top ten. The TCR originated in an adult with an advanced solid tumor such as melanoma, head and neck, liver or kidney cancer. The specimen was CD4+ or CD8+ T cells sorted from blood, collected in a trial of the OX40 agonist ivuxolimab. This chain connects TRBV28 to TRBJ1-2, with a weak D call TRBD1 (6 bases). The CDR3, as DNA: TGTGCCAGCAGTCCCCGAGGGGGAGGGAACTATGGCTACACTTTC. Protein product: CASSPRGGGNYGYTF.